This passage covers 26 T cell receptor beta chains from one sample sequenced in a study of technical replicates of blood from a few donors. TCRdb keeps only in-frame clones here, not all; method: immunoSEQ multiplex PCR. The sample has 53,000 or so clones; about 82% are singletons. The specimen sequenced was PBMCs. The receptors shown here come from a human donor in good health. Some clones in this sample may be carry-over from other donors' samples.

The chain links TRBV19 to TRBJ1-4, with D possibly matching TRBD1 (5 bases). The CDR3 is made up of 14 amino acids. The V gene's germline CDR1 is LNHDA and CDR2 SQIVND (reference sequence). V dropped 5 bases and J dropped 2 bases, with 9 bases sitting between them. DNA for the CDR3: TGTGCCAGTAGTTCAACAGGTACTAATGAAAAACTGTTTTTT. Its protein product is CASSSTGTNEKLFF.

The chain links TRBV9 to TRBJ1-4; TRBD1 matches at 9 bases. From germline, CDR1 is SGDLS and CDR2 YYNGEE. The CDR3 runs 15 residues. V gave up 1 base and J gave up 8 bases; unmatched junction bases: 6. CDR3 sequence reads: CASSVLDRGDEKLFF. The CDR3 DNA follows: TGTGCCAGCAGCGTATTGGACAGGGGTGACGAAAAACTGTTTTTT.

The rearrangement joins TRBV6-5 to TRBJ2-1, with 8 positions matching TRBD2. Germline CDR1 and CDR2: MNHEY and SVGAGI. With 2 bases clipped from V and 8 bases from J, the junction kept 5 bases outside the gene matches. This CDR3 has 14 amino acids. This CDR3 reads CASSYGTSRDEQFF. The CDR3 DNA follows: TGTGCCAGCAGTTACGGGACTAGTCGTGATGAGCAGTTCTTC.

The J gene is TRBJ1-2, the V gene TRBV25-1, with TRBD1 matching 8 bases. CDR1 is MGHDK, CDR2 SYGVNS, per germline. The junction had 2 bases not matched to a gene; V was cut back by 4 bases and J by 4 bases. This CDR3 is 13 amino acids long. CDR3: CASSAQGAYGYTF. CDR3 coding DNA: TGTGCCAGCAGTGCCCAGGGGGCCTATGGCTACACCTTC.

This clone was detected once. This chain connects TRBV4-3 to TRBJ1-5; D gene uncertain. V lost 1 base, J lost 0 bases, and 7 bases lay in between. Germline lookup yields CDR1 LGHNA and CDR2 YSLEER. The CDR3 contains 15 residues. The CDR3 DNA follows: TGCGCCAGCAGCCAAGGAACCTATAGCAATCAGCCCCAGCATTTT. This gives the protein CASSQGTYSNQPQHF.

A few counts support this clone. The chain is built from TRBV4-1 and TRBJ1-2; 7 nucleotides agree with TRBD1. CDR1 is MGHRA, CDR2 YSYEKL, per germline. The CDR3 is 17 residues long. Trimming at V came to 2 bases and at J to 0 bases, leaving 9 bases not matched to a gene. The CDR3, as DNA: TGCGCCAGCAGCCAAACCGAGGCAGGGGGAGCTAACTATGGCTACACCTTC. Translation: CASSQTEAGGANYGYTF.

The chain couples TRBV9 to TRBJ1-3; no reliable D call. CDR1 and CDR2 from the germline V gene are SGDLS and YYNGEE. Trimming removed 4 bases at V and 4 bases at J, with 9 bases between. The CDR3 length is 13 residues. The CDR3 loop is CASSSSEGNTIYF. The CDR3 DNA is TGTGCCAGCAGCTCAAGTGAGGGAAACACCATATATTTT.

Note on this clone: The identical CDR3 is also encoded by other nucleotide sequences in the sample. The chain has TRBV2 and TRBJ2-7, with TRBD2 identical over 11 bases. Trimming cost V 8 bases and J 1 base; bases outside gene matches: 1. Germline CDR1 SNHLY, CDR2 FYNNEI. This CDR3 is 13 amino acids long. The CDR3 loop is CASRTSGSYEQYF. In nucleotides, the CDR3 is TGTGCCAGCCGGACTAGCGGGTCCTACGAGCAGTACTTC.

V gene TRBV5-4 combines with J gene TRBJ1-3; 12 nucleotides align to TRBD1. The CDR3 is made up of 16 amino acids. Germline V gene lookup returns CDR1 SGHNT and CDR2 YYREEE (reference sequence). V lost 4 bases and J lost 2; bases outside the gene matches: 4. CDR3: CASSPGQGATGNTIYF. Written as DNA, the CDR3 is TGTGCCAGCAGCCCGGGACAGGGGGCGACTGGAAACACCATATATTTT. The full variable domain, completed using reference TRBV5-4 and TRBJ1-3, is ETGVTQSPTHLIKTRGQQVTLRCSSQSGHNTVSWYQQALGQGPQFIFQYYREEENGRGNFPPRFSGLQFPNYSSELNVNALELDDSALYLCASSPGQGATGNTIYFGEGSWLTVV.

The chain joins TRBV7-9 to TRBJ2-2; no reliable D call. The CDR3 extends over 14 amino acids. The V and J ends lost 0 bases and 5 bases respectively, with 7 bases between them. CDR1 SEHNR and CDR2 FQNEAQ come from the germline V gene (reference sequence). The CDR3 is CASSLALSTGELFF. The CDR3 nucleotides read TGTGCCAGCAGCTTAGCACTTTCTACCGGGGAGCTGTTTTTT.

The rearrangement joins TRBV9 to TRBJ2-1; TRBD2 agrees at 7 bases. CDR1 is SGDLS and CDR2 is YYNGEE in the germline V gene. The junction had 2 bases not matched to a gene; V was cut back by 3 bases and J by 5 bases. This CDR3 is built from 13 residues. CDR3 region: CASSGTSDNEQFF. Written as DNA, the CDR3 is TGTGCCAGCAGCGGTACTAGCGACAATGAGCAGTTCTTC.

CDR3 bases: TGTGCCATCAGTGATGGGGAGTCCTACGAGCAGTACTTC. Protein product: CAISDGESYEQYF. The chain recombines TRBV10-3 with TRBJ2-7, with D perhaps TRBD2 (5 bases). CDR3 length equals 13 residues. V lost 3 bases to trimming and J lost 1 base, with 7 bases between them. The V gene's germline CDR1 is ENHRY and CDR2 SYGVKD.

Only one count was recorded for this clone. The V and J genes are TRBV7-2 and TRBJ2-3; the match to TRBD2 covers 14 bases. The CDR3 totals 18 residues. Trimming at V came to 5 bases and at J to 2 bases, leaving 9 bases not matched to a gene. Germline V lookup: CDR1 SGHTA, CDR2 FQGNSA. Here the CDR3 DNA reads TGTGCCAGCAGCCAACCCGGGACTAGCGGGGGATACACAGATACGCAGTATTTT. Its protein is CASSQPGTSGGYTDTQYF.

The CDR3 is CASSARQVNEKLFF. In DNA form, the CDR3 reads TGTGCCAGCAGCGCTAGACAGGTTAATGAAAAACTGTTTTTT. The chain combines TRBV7-9 with TRBJ1-4; D perhaps matches TRBD1 (6 bases). Trimming shortened V by 5 bases and J by 4 bases, and 11 bases separated the two germline ends. In germline, CDR1 is SEHNR, CDR2 FQNEAQ (reference sequence). The CDR3 runs to 14 residues.

The chain combines TRBV5-1 with TRBJ2-3; D remains ambiguous. The V and J ends lost 4 bases and 0 bases respectively, with 12 bases between them. From germline, CDR1 is SGHRS and CDR2 YFSETQ. This CDR3 is 15 amino acids long. The CDR3 sequence is CASSPNSESTDTQYF. In DNA, the CDR3 is TGCGCCAGCAGCCCGAACTCTGAGAGCACAGATACGCAGTATTTT.

V and J are TRBV10-3 and TRBJ1-2; TRBD1 aligns across 7 bases. The V segment lost 10 bases and the J segment 3 bases; nucleotides outside the gene matches: 2. Germline CDR1 is ENHRY and CDR2 is SYGVKD. The CDR3 loop spans 11 amino acids. The CDR3 spells CATTGDYGYTF. For the CDR3, the DNA is TGTGCCACCACAGGGGACTATGGCTACACCTTC.

This chain joins TRBV10-3 and TRBJ2-1; a weak D match, TRBD2 (5 bases). CDR3 length equals 12 residues. V was trimmed by 0 bases and J by 10 bases, leaving 7 bases between them. Germline CDR1 is ENHRY and CDR2 is SYGVKD. CDR3 region: CAISESRREQFF. In DNA form, the CDR3 reads TGTGCCATCAGTGAGTCTAGGAGGGAGCAGTTCTTC.

The rearrangement joins TRBV5-1 to TRBJ2-6, with 8 bases fitting TRBD2. The germline CDR1 and CDR2 sequences are SGHRS and YFSETQ. The CDR3 loop spans 18 amino acids. V was pared by 6 bases and J by 1 base, with 12 bases of the junction left unmatched. The CDR3 spells CASKRVGGAESGANVLTF. DNA of the CDR3: TGCGCCAGCAAGAGGGTCGGGGGGGCTGAGTCTGGGGCCAACGTCCTGACTTTC.

This clone appeared once. Here the CDR3 DNA reads TGTGCCAGTAGTATTATGTCCGGGGGGCGCACTGAAGCTTTCTTT. This gives the protein CASSIMSGGRTEAFF. The chain recombines TRBV19 with TRBJ1-1, with D possibly being TRBD1 (6 bases). The V end lost 3 bases, the J end lost 4 bases, and 15 bases lay between the germline ends. This CDR3 spans 15 amino acids. Germline values: CDR1 LNHDA, CDR2 SQIVND (reference sequence).

This clone was seen only once. The chain joins TRBV25-1 to TRBJ2-1, with 8 positions matching TRBD2. This CDR3 spans 12 amino acids. Germline V gives CDR1 MGHDK, CDR2 SYGVNS. V trimming: 8 bases; J trimming: 8 bases; junction bases outside the gene matches: 5. CDR3 loop: CASRGLADEQFF. The CDR3 region has the DNA TGTGCCAGCCGCGGACTAGCCGATGAGCAGTTCTTC.

The chain joins TRBV5-6 to TRBJ1-2, with D perhaps matching TRBD1 (5 bases). The CDR3 totals 16 residues. V dropped 3 bases and J dropped 0 bases, with 15 bases sitting between them. Germline V gene data show CDR1 as SGHDT and CDR2 as YYEEEE. Written as DNA, the CDR3 is TGTGCCAGCAGCTCCCATGGGGGGGAGGCTAACTATGGCTACACCTTC. It is translated as CASSSHGGEANYGYTF.

This clone has only one observation. The chain links TRBV19 to TRBJ1-1; D is unresolved. V lost 5 bases and J 3 bases, leaving 13 bases between the germline ends. Germline values: CDR1 LNHDA, CDR2 SQIVND (reference sequence). The CDR3 extends over 14 amino acids. CDR3: CASSLSGSDTEAFF. As DNA, the CDR3 is TGTGCCAGTAGTTTGTCGGGATCGGACACTGAAGCTTTCTTT.

This clone was observed a few times. The same CDR3 also results from other DNA sequences found in this sample. The chain employs TRBV15 and TRBJ1-5; tentatively, D is TRBD1 (6 bases). Trimming removed 0 bases at V and 3 bases at J, with 9 bases between. CDR1 LNHNV and CDR2 YYDKDF come from the germline V gene (reference sequence). This CDR3 is built from 15 residues. CDR3 bases: TGTGCCACCAGCAGAGATCAGGGGAACAATCAGCCCCAGCATTTT. Its translation is CATSRDQGNNQPQHF.

V and J are TRBV12-5 and TRBJ1-6; D might be TRBD1 (6 bases). The CDR3 runs to 14 residues. The ends were cut back, 0 bases at V and 7 bases at J, with 7 bases in the middle. The germline gives CDR1 LGHNT, CDR2 FRNRAP. The CDR3 region has the DNA TGTGCTAGTGGTTTGGTAGGACAGAATTCACCCCTCCACTTT. Translated, it gives CASGLVGQNSPLHF.

Only one count was recorded for this clone. The gene calls are TRBV29-1 and TRBJ2-5; tentatively, D is TRBD1 (6 bases). V was cut by 3 bases and J by 5 bases, with 10 bases left in between. The CDR3 consists of 12 residues. Germline CDR1 is SQVTM and CDR2 is ANQGSEA. This chain's CDR3 is CSVDRGVETQYF. CDR3 nucleotide sequence: TGCAGCGTTGACAGGGGCGTGGAGACCCAGTACTTC.

The rearrangement joins TRBV9 to TRBJ2-5, with 9 positions matching TRBD2. There are 15 residues in the CDR3. With V trimmed by 4 bases and J by 4 bases, 8 bases remained unmatched. The V gene's germline CDR1 is SGDLS and CDR2 YYNGEE. The DNA for the CDR3 is TGTGCCAGCAGCCCATTAGCGGGAGATTTAGAGACCCAGTACTTC. Encoded protein: CASSPLAGDLETQYF. The full variable domain, its missing parts supplied by reference TRBV9 and TRBJ2-5, is DSGVTQTPKHLITATGQRVTLRCSPRSGDLSVYWYQQSLDQGLQFLIQYYNGEERAKGNILERFSAQQFPDLHSELNLSSLELGDSALYFCASSPLAGDLETQYFGPGTRLLVL.